The 7 T cell receptor beta chains in this list originate from one sample, sequenced in a study of blood T cell repertoires in COVID-19. Some clones are missing from TCRdb's copy, which holds only in-frame ones; the method was immunoSEQ multiplex PCR. Of about 120,000 clones detected, around four fifths appear once; the ten largest clones hold more than 5%. Sequencing was carried out using peripheral blood. Source of these receptors: a man at least 80 years old with active or convalescent COVID-19.

V gene TRBV10-3 combines with J gene TRBJ2-1; 11 bases align to TRBD2. V shed 6 bases and J 4 bases; nucleotides not matched to a gene: 5. This CDR3 is built from 15 residues. CDR1 is ENHRY and CDR2 is SYGVKD in the germline V gene. CDR3 amino acids: CAIRPGLAVYNEQFF. In DNA, the CDR3 is TGTGCCATCAGACCGGGACTAGCGGTATACAATGAGCAGTTCTTC.

This clone was counted between two and nine times. V usage is TRBV11-2 and J usage is TRBJ1-1, with unresolved D. This CDR3 comprises 15 residues. Germline CDR1 is SGHAT and CDR2 is FQNNGV. Trimming shortened V by 0 bases and J by 0 bases, and 8 bases separated the two germline ends. The CDR3, as DNA: TGTGCCAGCAGCTTAGATGTGCGGATGAACACTGAAGCTTTCTTT. Its translation: CASSLDVRMNTEAFF.

V gene TRBV4-3 combines with J gene TRBJ2-2; 7 positions agree with TRBD2. Germline CDR1 reads LGHNA; CDR2 reads YSLEER. CDR3 length equals 13 residues. V dropped 4 bases and J dropped 7; count of bases not matched to a gene: 3. CDR3 protein: CASSPRGGGELFF. CDR3 nucleotide sequence: TGCGCCAGCAGCCCACGCGGGGGCGGGGAGCTGTTTTTT.

J is TRBJ1-3 and V is TRBV28; D unresolved. The length of the CDR3 is 13 residues. Germline V CDR1 and CDR2: MDHEN, SYDVKM. Trimming stripped 3 bases from V and 0 bases from J, with 3 bases between. DNA of the CDR3: TGTGCCAGCAGTTTTAGCTCTGGAAACACCATATATTTT. It translates to CASSFSSGNTIYF.

V usage is TRBV12-3 or TRBV12-4 and J usage is TRBJ1-5; D unclear. Trimming took 0 bases from V and 7 from J, leaving 7 bases between them. CDR3 length: 13 amino acids. This CDR3 reads CASSLARGQPQHF. The CDR3 nucleotides read TGTGCCAGCAGTTTAGCGCGCGGACAGCCCCAGCATTTT.

The chain combines TRBV29-1 with TRBJ2-7; possibly TRBD1 for D (5 bases). Germline lookup yields CDR1 SQVTM and CDR2 ANQGSEA. CDR3 length: 13 amino acids. Trimming shortened V by 0 bases and J by 4 bases, and 10 bases separated the two germline ends. CDR3 nucleotides: TGCAGCGTTGAAGACAGGGTAGGGTACGAGCAGTACTTC. Protein sequence: CSVEDRVGYEQYF.

The chain combines TRBV13 with TRBJ2-2, with a possible D match to TRBD2 (5 bases). CDR3 size: 16 residues. V was cut by 5 bases and J by 0 bases, with 13 bases left in between. CDR1 and CDR2 (germline): PRHDT, FYEKMQ (reference sequence). The CDR3 here is CASSLQDWPNTGELFF. The DNA of the CDR3 is TGTGCCAGCAGCCTCCAGGACTGGCCGAACACCGGGGAGCTGTTTTTT.